This TCR beta chain was identified in a study of cytomegalovirus exposure and HLA in healthy donors. This clone has just a few counts. V lost 1 base and J 2 bases, leaving 12 bases between the germline ends. Germline loops: CDR1 SGHAT, CDR2 FQDESV (reference sequence). CDR3 length: 16 amino acids. It was with 60 Vbeta and 13 Jbeta primers that the PCR ran. Produced via immunoSEQ multiplex PCR; TCRdb's table is partial and in-frame only. The sample lists about 160,000 clones, roughly 84% occurring once. This chain links TRBV11-1 with TRBJ2-1, with D perhaps matching TRBD2 (7 bases). Source material: PBMCs. The receptor was derived from a man between 18 and 29 years old in good health and CMV-seronegative. The DNA of the CDR3 is TGTGCCAGCAGCTTAGGAACGGGGGGCCCCTACAATGAGCAGTTCTTC. This sequence encodes CASSLGTGGPYNEQFF.